This entry is about one TCR beta chain. Antigen: not known. This entry comes from a study of cytomegalovirus exposure and HLA in healthy donors. The assay was immunoSEQ multiplex PCR, and TCRdb's table has in-frame clones only and misses some. Of under 400,000 clones listed, about nine tenths are singletons. Donors came from a validation cohort of 95 to 150 subjects, distinct from the first 666-subject cohort. General observations from the study: Some TCR beta chains (roughly 150 of them) were listed as cytomegalovirus-associated. Within the 120 or so validation repertoires, first-cohort TCR clusters tended to co-occur, according to a later analysis. Specificity of three CMV-associated chains for CMV antigens was verified in vitro.

Germline CDR1 is SGHTA and CDR2 is FQGNSA. V was trimmed by 3 bases and J by 5 bases, leaving 16 bases between them. The CDR3 spans 15 residues. This sequence was found in a woman between 18 and 29 years old in good health and CMV-seronegative. This rearrangement joins TRBV7-2 to TRBJ1-2, with a weak D call TRBD1 (5 bases). The sample comprised PBMCs. In DNA form, the CDR3 reads TGTGCCAGCAGCTTCGAAGGGGTGTCTTATTATGGCTACACCTTC. It is translated as CASSFEGVSYYGYTF.